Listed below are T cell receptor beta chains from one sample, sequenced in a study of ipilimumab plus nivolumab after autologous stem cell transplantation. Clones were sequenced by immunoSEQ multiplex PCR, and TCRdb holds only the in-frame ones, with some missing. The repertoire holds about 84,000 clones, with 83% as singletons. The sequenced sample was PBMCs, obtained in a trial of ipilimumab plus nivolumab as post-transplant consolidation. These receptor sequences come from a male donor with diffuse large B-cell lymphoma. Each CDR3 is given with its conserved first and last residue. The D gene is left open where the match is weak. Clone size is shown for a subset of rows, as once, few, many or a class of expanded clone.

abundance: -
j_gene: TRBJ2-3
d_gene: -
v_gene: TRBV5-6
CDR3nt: TGTGCCAGCAGCTTGCCGACAGGCCCTATGGGAGATACGCAGTATTTT
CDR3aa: CASSLPTGPMGDTQYF

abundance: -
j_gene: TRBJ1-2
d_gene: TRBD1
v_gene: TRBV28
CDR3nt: TGTGCCAGCAGTTCCCACTCGGACAGGGGGCTCGGCTACACCTTC
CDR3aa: CASSSHSDRGLGYTF

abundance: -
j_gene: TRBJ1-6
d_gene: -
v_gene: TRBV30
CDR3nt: TGTGCCTGGAGGATCGGGATATACAATTCACCCCTCCACTTT
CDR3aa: CAWRIGIYNSPLHF

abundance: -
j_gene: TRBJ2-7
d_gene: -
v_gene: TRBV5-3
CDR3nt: TGTGCCAGACCCGGTTTTAGGGGCGAGCAGTACTTC
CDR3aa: CARPGFRGEQYF

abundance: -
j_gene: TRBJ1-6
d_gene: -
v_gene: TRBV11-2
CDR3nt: TGTGCCAGCAGCTTAGAGGGTGTAGCCTATAATTCACCCCTCCACTTT
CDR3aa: CASSLEGVAYNSPLHF

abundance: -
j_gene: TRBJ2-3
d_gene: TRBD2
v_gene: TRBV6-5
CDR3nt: TGTGCCAGCAGTCCTAGCGGGGGCGCTGGGGGGACGCAGTATTTT
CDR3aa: CASSPSGGAGGTQYF

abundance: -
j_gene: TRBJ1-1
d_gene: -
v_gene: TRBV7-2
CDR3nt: TGTGCCAGCAGCTTTAGCCGGGGCCCCTCCGAAGCTTTCTTT
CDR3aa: CASSFSRGPSEAFF

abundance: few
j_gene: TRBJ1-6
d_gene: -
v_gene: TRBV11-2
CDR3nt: TGTGCCAGCAGCTACGCGGGGGAGCGTTGGTCACCCCTCCACTTT
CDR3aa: CASSYAGERWSPLHF

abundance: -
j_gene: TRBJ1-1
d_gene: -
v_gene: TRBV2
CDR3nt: TGTGCCAGCATGGGTGCAGAAGAAGCTTTCTTT
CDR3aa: CASMGAEEAFF

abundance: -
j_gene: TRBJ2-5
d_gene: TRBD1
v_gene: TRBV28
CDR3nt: TGTGCCAGCATCCTGGGCGGACAGGGGGGAGAGACCCAGTACTTC
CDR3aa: CASILGGQGGETQYF

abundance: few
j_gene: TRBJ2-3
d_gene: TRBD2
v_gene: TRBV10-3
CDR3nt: TGTGCCATCAAGCGGGGAGACACAGATACGCAGTATTTT
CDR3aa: CAIKRGDTDTQYF

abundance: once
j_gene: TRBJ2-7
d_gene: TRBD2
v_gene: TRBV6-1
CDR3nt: TGTGCCAGCCAACAGGGACTAGGGCCCTACGAGCAGTACTTC
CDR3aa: CASQQGLGPYEQYF

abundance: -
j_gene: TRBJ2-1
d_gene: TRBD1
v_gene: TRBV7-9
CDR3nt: TGTGCCAGCAGCTTAGTCCCTGGACAGGCCACTTACAATGAGCAGTTCTTC
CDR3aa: CASSLVPGQATYNEQFF

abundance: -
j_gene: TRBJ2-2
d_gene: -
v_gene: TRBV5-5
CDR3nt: TGTGCCAGCACCCGCCCAGGAACCGGGGAGCTGTTTTTT
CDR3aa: CASTRPGTGELFF

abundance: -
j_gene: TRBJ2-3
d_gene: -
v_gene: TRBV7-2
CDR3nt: TGTGCCAGCAGCGAGGTCTGGACGGCAAGGGGAGATACGCAGTATTTT
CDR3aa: CASSEVWTARGDTQYF

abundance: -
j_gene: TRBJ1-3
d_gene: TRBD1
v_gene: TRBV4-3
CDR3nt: TGCGCCAGCAGCCCATTCCGCGGGACAGGGCCCCTTTCCTCTGGAAACACCATATATTTT
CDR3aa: CASSPFRGTGPLSSGNTIYF

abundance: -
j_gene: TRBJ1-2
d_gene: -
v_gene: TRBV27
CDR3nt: TGTGCCAGCAGGGACCGAGCTAACTATGGCTACACCTTC
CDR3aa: CASRDRANYGYTF

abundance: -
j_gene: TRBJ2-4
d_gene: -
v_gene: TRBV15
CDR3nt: TGTGCCACCAGCCCACGGACTAGGGGGGCCAAAAACATTCAGTACTTC
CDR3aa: CATSPRTRGAKNIQYF

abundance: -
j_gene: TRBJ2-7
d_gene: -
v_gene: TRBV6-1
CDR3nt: TGTGCCAGCAGTGAATACAGACGGAGGGCCTACGAGCAGTACTTC
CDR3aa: CASSEYRRRAYEQYF

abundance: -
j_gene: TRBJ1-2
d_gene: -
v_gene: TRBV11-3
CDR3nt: TGTGCCAGCAGCTTGGATTATCATGGCTACACCTTC
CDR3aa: CASSLDYHGYTF

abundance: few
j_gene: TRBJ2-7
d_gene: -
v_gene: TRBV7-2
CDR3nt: TGTGCCAGCAGGGGCTTCCGGGGGATGGTAGACGAGCAGTACTTC
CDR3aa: CASRGFRGMVDEQYF

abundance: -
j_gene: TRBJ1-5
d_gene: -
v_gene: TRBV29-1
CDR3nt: TGCAGCGTTGAAGCCTCATCACCTAGGAATGAATATCAGCCCCAGCATTTT
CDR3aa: CSVEASSPRNEYQPQHF

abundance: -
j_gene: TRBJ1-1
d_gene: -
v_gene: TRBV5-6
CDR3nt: TGTGCCAGCAGCTTGATAAGGAACACTGAAGCTTTCTTT
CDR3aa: CASSLIRNTEAFF

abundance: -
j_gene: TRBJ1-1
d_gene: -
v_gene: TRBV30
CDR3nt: TGTGCCTGGAGTCCCCGCAGGTTGTTAAACGTTGAAGCTTTCTTT
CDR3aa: CAWSPRRLLNVEAFF

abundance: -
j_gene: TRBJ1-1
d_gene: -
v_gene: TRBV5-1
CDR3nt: TGCGCCAGCAGCTTGGTCGTCGGTGGCACTGAAGCTTTCTTT
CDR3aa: CASSLVVGGTEAFF

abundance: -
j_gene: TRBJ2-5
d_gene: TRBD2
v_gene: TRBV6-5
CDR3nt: TGTGCCAGCAGTGCGACTAGCGGGCTCGTCGAGACCCAGTACTTC
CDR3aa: CASSATSGLVETQYF

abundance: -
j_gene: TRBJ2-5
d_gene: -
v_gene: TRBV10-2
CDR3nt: TGCGCCAGCAGCGATGGGTGGGGGGCCTCTCAAGAGACCCAGTACTTC
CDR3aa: CASSDGWGASQETQYF

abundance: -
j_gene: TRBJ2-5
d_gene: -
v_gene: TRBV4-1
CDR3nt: TGCGCCAGCAGCGGGGAGAGTGGGACCCAGTACTTC
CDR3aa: CASSGESGTQYF

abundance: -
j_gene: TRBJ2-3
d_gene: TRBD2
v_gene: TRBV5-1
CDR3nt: TGCGCCAGCAGCCCGGGACTGAGCGGGGGGACAGATACGCAGTATTTT
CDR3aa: CASSPGLSGGTDTQYF

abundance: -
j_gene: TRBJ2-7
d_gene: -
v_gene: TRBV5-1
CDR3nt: TGCGCCAGCAGCCTGAACAGGAACGAGCAGTACTTC
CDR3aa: CASSLNRNEQYF

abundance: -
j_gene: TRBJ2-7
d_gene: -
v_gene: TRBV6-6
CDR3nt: TGTGCCAGCAGTCCCCTGGGGGTCCAGGAGCAGTACTTC
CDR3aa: CASSPLGVQEQYF

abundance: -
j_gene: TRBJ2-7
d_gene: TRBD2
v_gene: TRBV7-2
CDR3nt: TGTGCCAGCAGCTTTCGGACTAGCGGGGGTAGCGAGCAGTACTTC
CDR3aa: CASSFRTSGGSEQYF

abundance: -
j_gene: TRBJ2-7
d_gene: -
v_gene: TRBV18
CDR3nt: TGTGCCAGCTCACCCACAGTAGCCTACGAGCAGTACTTC
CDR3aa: CASSPTVAYEQYF

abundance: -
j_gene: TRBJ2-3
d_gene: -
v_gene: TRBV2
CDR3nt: TGTGCCAGCAGTGTTGTACAATCAGATACGCAGTATTTT
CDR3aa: CASSVVQSDTQYF

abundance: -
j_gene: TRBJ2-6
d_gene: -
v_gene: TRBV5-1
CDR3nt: TGCGCCAGCAGCTTGGGGGCGCGAAGCTCTGGGGCCAACGTCCTGACTTTC
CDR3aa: CASSLGARSSGANVLTF

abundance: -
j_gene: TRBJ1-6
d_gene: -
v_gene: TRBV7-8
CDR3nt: TGTGCCAGCAGCCTTGGCAGGGAGGTCTCACCCCTCCACTTT
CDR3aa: CASSLGREVSPLHF

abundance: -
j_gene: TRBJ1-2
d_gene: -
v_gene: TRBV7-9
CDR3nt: TGTGCCAGCAGCACCCGACAGAGAGCTAACTATGGCTACACCTTC
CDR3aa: CASSTRQRANYGYTF

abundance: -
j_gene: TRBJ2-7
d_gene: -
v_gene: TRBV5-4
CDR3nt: TGTGCCAGCAGCTTGGGCAACGGGGCGTACGAGCAGTACTTC
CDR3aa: CASSLGNGAYEQYF

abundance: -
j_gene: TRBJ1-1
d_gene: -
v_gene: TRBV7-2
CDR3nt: TGTGCCAGCAGCTTGTCTCCCGCACCTACGAACACTGAAGCTTTCTTT
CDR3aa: CASSLSPAPTNTEAFF

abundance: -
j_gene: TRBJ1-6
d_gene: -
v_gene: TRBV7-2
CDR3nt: TGTGCCAGCAGCCACCAACAGGTGCTCCTCCACTTT
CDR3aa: CASSHQQVLLHF

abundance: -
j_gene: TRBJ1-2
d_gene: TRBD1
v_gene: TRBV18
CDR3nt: TGTGCCAGCTCACCTAACAGACAGGGGGCGAGAAATGGCTACACCTTC
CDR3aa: CASSPNRQGARNGYTF

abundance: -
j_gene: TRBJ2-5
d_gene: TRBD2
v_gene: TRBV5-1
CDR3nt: TGCGCCAGCAACTCAGGAGCTAGCGGGGGGGAGACCCAGTACTTC
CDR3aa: CASNSGASGGETQYF

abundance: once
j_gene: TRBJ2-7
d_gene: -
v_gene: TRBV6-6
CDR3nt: TGTGCCAGCAGTTACTCTGCATCCCCCTACGAGCAGTACTTC
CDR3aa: CASSYSASPYEQYF

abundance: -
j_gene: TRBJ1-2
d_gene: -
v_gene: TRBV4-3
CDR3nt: TGCGCCAGCAGCCAAGGCGGGGGGCAATCTGGCTACACCTTC
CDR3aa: CASSQGGGQSGYTF

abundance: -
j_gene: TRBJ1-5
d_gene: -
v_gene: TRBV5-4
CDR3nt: TGTGCCAGCAGCTTGTTTGAGAAAGGGACGATTAGCAATCAGCCCCAGCATTTT
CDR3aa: CASSLFEKGTISNQPQHF

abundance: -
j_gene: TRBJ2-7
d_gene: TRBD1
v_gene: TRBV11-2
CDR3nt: TGTGCCAGCAGCTTGTCGGGGACAGGGGGAAGCGAGCAGTACTTC
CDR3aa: CASSLSGTGGSEQYF

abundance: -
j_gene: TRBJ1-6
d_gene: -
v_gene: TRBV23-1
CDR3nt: TGCGCCAGCAGTCAATATTGCTGGGCAGCGAGCTCCTATAATTCACCCCTCCACTTT
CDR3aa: CASSQYCWAASSYNSPLHF

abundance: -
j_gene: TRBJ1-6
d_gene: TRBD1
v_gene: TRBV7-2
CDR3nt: TGTGCCAGCAGGACTTCGGGACAGGGTGGCTCACCCCTCCACTTT
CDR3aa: CASRTSGQGGSPLHF

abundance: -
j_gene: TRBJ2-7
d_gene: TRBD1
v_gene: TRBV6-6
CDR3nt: TGTGCCAGCACCCTCCTTGGACAGGGAAGAAGCGAGCAGTACTTC
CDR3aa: CASTLLGQGRSEQYF

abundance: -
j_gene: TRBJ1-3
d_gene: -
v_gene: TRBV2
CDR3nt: TGTGCCAGCAGTAGTCAGGGAGACACCATATATTTT
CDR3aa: CASSSQGDTIYF

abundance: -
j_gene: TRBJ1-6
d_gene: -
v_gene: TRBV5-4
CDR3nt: TGTGCCAGCACCAGGGCAGGTTCCTATAATTCACCCCTCCACTTT
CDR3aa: CASTRAGSYNSPLHF

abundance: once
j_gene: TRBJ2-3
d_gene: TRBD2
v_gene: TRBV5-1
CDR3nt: TGCGCCAGCAGCACCGGGACTAGCGGGGGTACGAGGGTTGATACGCAGTATTTT
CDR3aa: CASSTGTSGGTRVDTQYF

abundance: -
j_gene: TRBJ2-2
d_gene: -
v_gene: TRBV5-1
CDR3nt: TGCGCCAGCAGCTTGGTCCGCACGAACACCGGGGAGCTGTTTTTT
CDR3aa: CASSLVRTNTGELFF

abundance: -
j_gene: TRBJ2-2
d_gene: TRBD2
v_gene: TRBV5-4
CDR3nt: TGTGCCAGCAGCTATTCCGGACTAGCGGGGGCCAACACCGGGGAGCTGTTTTTT
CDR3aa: CASSYSGLAGANTGELFF

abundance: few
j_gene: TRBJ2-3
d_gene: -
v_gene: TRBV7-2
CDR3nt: TGTGCCAGCAGCCCTTGGGAGACAGATACGCAGTATTTT
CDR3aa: CASSPWETDTQYF

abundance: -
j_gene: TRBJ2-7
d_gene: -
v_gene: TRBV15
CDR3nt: TGTGCCACCAGCAGAGGTCCCGGCGTAACGACCTACGAGCAGTACTTC
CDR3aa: CATSRGPGVTTYEQYF

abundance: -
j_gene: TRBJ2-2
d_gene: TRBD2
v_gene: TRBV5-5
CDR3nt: TGTGCCAGCATCCTACTAGCGGGGAACACCGGGGAGCTGTTTTTT
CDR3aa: CASILLAGNTGELFF